One and the same sample provided the 7 T cell receptor beta chains below, sequenced in a study of blood T cells in healthy people across ages. Using a J-beta primer mix together with a sample-barcoded 5' primer, a second PCR was run for about 6 to 12 cycles. TCRdb fed the 5' RACE reads into MiXCR, producing one record per CDR3 protein. Among hundreds of thousands of distinct CDR3 sequences listed, 29% were seen once. Input material: blood. These TCRs come from a woman older than 75 in good health.

The sample holds many counts of this clonotype. The V call is TRBV4-1, the J call TRBJ2-1; TRBD2 matches at 8 bases. V shed 3 bases and J 7 bases; nucleotides not matched to a gene: 8. CDR1 MGHRA and CDR2 YSYEKL come from the germline V gene. CDR3 length: 15 residues. CDR3 nucleotide sequence: TGCGCCAGCAGCCAGACGGGGGGGCCGGGGAATGAGCAGTTCTTC. Translated, it gives CASSQTGGPGNEQFF.

This clonotype showed up many times. This chain connects TRBV12-3 or TRBV12-4 to TRBJ2-7, with TRBD1 matching 8 bases. Trimming cost V 6 bases and J 3 bases; bases outside gene matches: 4. This CDR3 region has 13 residues. The CDR3 here is CASSRDRIYEQYF. In nucleotides, the CDR3 is TGTGCCAGCAGCCGGGACAGGATCTACGAGCAGTACTTC.

The gene calls are TRBV29-1 and TRBJ1-3; D is unresolved. The length of the CDR3 is 12 residues. CDR1 is SQVTM and CDR2 is ANQGSEA in the germline V gene. The V end was cut by 2 bases, the J end by 0 bases, with 2 bases between. DNA of the CDR3: TGCAGCGTTGAAAGCTCTGGAAACACCATATATTTT. Residues: CSVESSGNTIYF.

This clonotype showed up many times. The chain uses TRBV7-9 and TRBJ1-1; D is unresolved. The CDR3 is 14 amino acids. Trimming left V 3 bases short and J 0 bases short, with 8 bases between. The germline CDR1 and CDR2 sequences are SEHNR and FQNEAQ (reference sequence). CDR3 sequence reads: CASSLTTLNTEAFF. CDR3 bases: TGTGCCAGCAGCTTGACGACATTGAACACTGAAGCTTTCTTT.

This clonotype was detected a few times. A much larger clonotype is one base distant, so this may be a read error. This chain's CDR3 is CSVVAEGPFRIGADTQYF. The CDR3 DNA reads as TGCAGCGTTGTGGCGGAGGGGCCTTTTAGGATAGGTGCAGATACGCAGTATTTT. The V and J genes are TRBV29-1 and TRBJ2-3; TRBD2 might be the D (6 bases). Germline CDR1 SQVTM, CDR2 ANQGSEA. With 4 bases removed from V and 4 bases from J, the gap between germline ends came to 27 bases. There are 18 residues in the CDR3.

DNA for the CDR3: TGTGCCAGCAGTTCCCCGCGACAGGGCAGGACAGATACGCAGTATTTT. It is translated as CASSSPRQGRTDTQYF. The rearrangement joins TRBV6-5 to TRBJ2-3; 7 nucleotides match TRBD1. V lost 4 bases, J lost 3 bases, and 10 bases stayed unmatched. The CDR3 has 16 residues. The germline gives CDR1 MNHEY, CDR2 SVGAGI.

This clonotype has a handful of counts. The chain recombines TRBV14 with TRBJ2-5; D not resolved. The CDR3 totals 11 residues. Germline lookup yields CDR1 SGHDN and CDR2 FVKESK. V was trimmed by 0 bases and J by 8 bases, leaving 4 bases between them. CDR3 residues: CASSQDGTQYF. The CDR3, as DNA: TGTGCCAGCAGCCAAGACGGAACCCAGTACTTC.